A single sample gave rise to the 10 T cell receptor beta chains below, sequenced in a study of blood T cell repertoires in COVID-19. The method was immunoSEQ multiplex PCR; TCRdb's version includes in-frame clones alone and lacks a portion of them. The repertoire has 95,000 to 150,000 clones, 60% to 85% of them found once; the top ten carry 2% to 2.5%. The sequencing sample was made of peripheral blood. The receptors originated from a man in his sixties or seventies with acute or convalescent COVID-19.

The chain couples TRBV5-1 to TRBJ1-1; a possible D gene is TRBD1 (6 bases). V lost 4 bases, J lost 2 bases, and 12 bases lay in between. The CDR3 is 14 amino acids. The V gene's germline CDR1 is SGHRS and CDR2 YFSETQ. The DNA for the CDR3 is TGCGCCAGCAGCCAGGGGACCACTAACACTGAAGCTTTCTTT. Amino acids: CASSQGTTNTEAFF.

V usage is TRBV7-8 and J usage is TRBJ1-5, with a possible D match to TRBD1 (6 bases). Germline V gene data show CDR1 as SGHVS and CDR2 as FQNEAQ. This CDR3 contains 13 residues. Trimming pared 8 bases from V and 6 bases from J, leaving 14 bases between. This chain's CDR3 is CASGHAGAQPQHF. CDR3 bases: TGTGCCAGCGGACATGCAGGGGCTCAGCCCCAGCATTTT.

This clone was observed a few times. The chain recombines TRBV9 with TRBJ1-2; no firm D call. The CDR3 is 10 residues long. CDR1 and CDR2 (germline): SGDLS, YYNGEE. Between the trimmed V and J ends, which lost 10 bases and 6 bases, there was a span of 10 bases. The CDR3 loop is CASGEDGYTF. CDR3 bases: TGTGCCTCCGGAGAGGATGGCTACACCTTC.

This chain connects TRBV7-3 to TRBJ2-6; 8 bases match TRBD1. CDR3 length equals 15 residues. The J segment lost 4 bases and the V segment lost 5 bases, leaving 4 bases of the junction unmatched. Germline CDR1 SGHTA, CDR2 FQGTGA. The CDR3 sequence: CASSPQGVGANVLTF. DNA of the CDR3: TGTGCCAGCAGCCCACAGGGGGTAGGGGCCAACGTCCTGACTTTC.

The rearrangement joins TRBV4-3 to TRBJ2-7; D possibly corresponds to TRBD1 (8 bases). The CDR3 runs 16 residues. Germline CDR1 reads LGHNA; CDR2 reads YSLEER. With 4 bases removed from V and 2 bases from J, the gap between germline ends came to 18 bases. The DNA of the CDR3 is TGCGCCAGCAGCCCAAGATACAGGGGGGGCACCTACGAGCAGTACTTC. Translating gives CASSPRYRGGTYEQYF.

The chain has TRBV4-1 and TRBJ1-5; unclear D gene. Germline CDR1 is MGHRA and CDR2 is YSYEKL. Trimming took off 0 bases at V and 6 bases at J, with 6 bases between the two ends. The CDR3 loop spans 13 amino acids. The CDR3 sequence: CASSQDFLQPQHF. The CDR3 region has the DNA TGCGCCAGCAGCCAAGATTTTCTTCAGCCCCAGCATTTT.

The rearrangement uses TRBV5-4 and TRBJ1-5, with TRBD1 as a possible D gene (6 bases). Trimming took 0 bases from V and 6 from J, leaving 13 bases between them. The CDR3 loop spans 15 amino acids. The germline V gene has CDR1 SGHNT and CDR2 YYREEE (reference sequence). The DNA for the CDR3 is TGTGCCAGCAGCTTGGTTGCGCAGGGGTCTCAGCCCCAGCATTTT. Its protein is CASSLVAQGSQPQHF.

The chain employs TRBV7-9 and TRBJ1-1, with 7 bases aligning to TRBD1. The CDR3 runs 15 residues. Germline V lookup: CDR1 SEHNR, CDR2 FQNEAQ (reference sequence). Germline trimming cut 5 bases from V and 4 bases from J; bases unmatched to any gene: 10. This CDR3 reads CASSPADRASTEAFF. In nucleotides, the CDR3 is TGTGCCAGCAGCCCAGCCGACAGGGCGAGCACTGAAGCTTTCTTT.

The chain is built from TRBV5-1 and TRBJ2-2; D may be TRBD1 (6 bases). Germline CDR1 SGHRS, CDR2 YFSETQ. The V gene lost 3 bases and the J gene lost 0 bases, with 9 bases spanning the gap. The CDR3 loop spans 15 amino acids. The CDR3 sequence is CASSSGVPNTGELFF. DNA for the CDR3: TGCGCCAGCAGCTCAGGGGTTCCGAACACCGGGGAGCTGTTTTTT.

The chain is built from TRBV14 and TRBJ2-4, with D unclear. Germline CDR1 is SGHDN and CDR2 is FVKESK. The CDR3 runs to 15 residues. The V end was cut by 1 base, the J end by 2 bases, with 9 bases between. The CDR3 is CASSQGRLSKNIQYF. DNA of the CDR3: TGTGCCAGCAGCCAAGGCAGACTCTCCAAAAACATTCAGTACTTC.